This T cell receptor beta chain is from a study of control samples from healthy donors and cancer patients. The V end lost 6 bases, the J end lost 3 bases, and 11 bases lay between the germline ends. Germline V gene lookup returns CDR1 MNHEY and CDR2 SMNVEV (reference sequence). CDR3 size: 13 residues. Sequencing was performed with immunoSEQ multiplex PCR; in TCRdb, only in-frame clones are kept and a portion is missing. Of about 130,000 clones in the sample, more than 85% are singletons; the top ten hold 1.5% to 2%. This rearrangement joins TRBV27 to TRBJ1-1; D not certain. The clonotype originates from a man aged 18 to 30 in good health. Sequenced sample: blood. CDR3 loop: CASRRLLDTEAFF. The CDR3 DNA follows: TGTGCCAGCAGACGTCTTCTGGACACTGAAGCTTTCTTT.